A single sample gave rise to the 8 T cell receptor beta chains below, sequenced in a study of CXCR3-negative and CXCR3-positive naive CD8 T cells. Libraries were UMI-labeled 5' RACE TRB cDNA. Reanalyzing the 5' RACE reads, TCRdb keeps one entry per CDR3 protein, without DNA. Its clone listing holds roughly 45,000 distinct CDR3 sequences. Sequencing was performed on naive CXCR3- CD8+ T cells from blood. Described subset: CD45RO-CCR7+CD27+CD95- naive CD8+ T cells lacking CXCR3 (TNR3-). These receptors came from a human donor in good health. Some clones in this sample may be carry-over from other donors' samples.

The V call is TRBV5-5, the J call TRBJ2-3; the D call from TCRdb, TRBD2, cannot be confirmed without DNA. CDR3 length: 15 amino acids. CDR1 SGHKS and CDR2 YYEKEE come from the germline V gene (reference sequence). CDR3 sequence: CASSVTSSGTDTQYF.

The chain uses TRBV4-3 and TRBJ2-3; TCRdb names TRBD2, which stays unverified in the absence of DNA. The CDR3 runs to 16 residues. Germline lookup yields CDR1 LGHNA and CDR2 YSLEER. The CDR3 protein is CASSQAPSGSTDTQYF.

The chain is built from TRBV4-2 and TRBJ2-7; without DNA, the TCRdb call of TRBD2 cannot be checked. Germline V gene lookup returns CDR1 LGHNA and CDR2 YNFKEQ. The CDR3 covers 15 residues. This CDR3 reads CASSQEGSGATEQYF.

This rearrangement joins TRBV29-1 to TRBJ2-1; TCRdb's D call of TRBD1 is untestable without DNA. Germline values: CDR1 SQVTM, CDR2 ANQGSEA. This CDR3 spans 15 amino acids. The CDR3 protein is CSVEDGRGDNNEQFF.

The chain links TRBV3-1 to TRBJ2-7; TCRdb indicates TRBD1, and absent DNA this call remains unverified. This CDR3 region has 13 residues. CDR1 and CDR2 (germline): LGHDT, YNNKEL (reference sequence). The CDR3 loop is CASSQDSGGEQYF.

The chain recombines TRBV7-8 with TRBJ1-2; TCRdb calls TRBD1, which cannot be checked without DNA. This CDR3 has 14 amino acids. From germline, CDR1 is SGHVS and CDR2 FQNEAQ. CDR3 region: CASSSGQGDYGYTF.

The chain couples TRBV9 to TRBJ2-4. This CDR3 contains 15 residues. CDR1 and CDR2 (germline): SGDLS, YYNGEE. The CDR3 loop reads CASSVDGNRENIQYF.

This chain uses TRBV5-1 with TRBJ2-1; the TCRdb D gene call, TRBD2, has no DNA to confirm it. This CDR3 spans 16 amino acids. Germline V gene sequence: CDR1 SGHRS, CDR2 YFSETQ. The CDR3 reads CASSSRTSGGYNEQFF.